This note documents a single T cell receptor (beta chain) sequence. No antigen is known for it. The sample originates from a study of OX40 agonist ivuxolimab in advanced cancers. Findings and caveats of the study: Relative to CD4+, CD8+ T cells held more expanded clones on average. Specificity for antigen went undetermined in the expanded peripheral T cells.

Some clones are missing from TCRdb's copy, which holds only in-frame ones; the method was immunoSEQ multiplex PCR. The sample lists 40,000 to 55,000 clones; just over 85% were seen once. The receptor was isolated from an adult with an advanced solid tumor such as melanoma, head and neck, liver or kidney cancer. The sequenced sample was CD4+ or CD8+ T cells sorted from blood, obtained in a trial of the OX40 agonist ivuxolimab.

This CDR3 reads CAIRPGVSYGYTF. The CDR3 DNA reads TGTGCCATCAGGCCGGGGGTTTCCTATGGCTACACCTTC. The V and J genes are TRBV10-3 and TRBJ1-2; the D gene is possibly TRBD1 (5 bases). V was cut by 6 bases and J by 4 bases, with 12 bases left in between. The length of the CDR3 is 13 residues. The germline V gene encodes CDR1 ENHRY and CDR2 SYGVKD.